The clone carrying this T cell receptor beta chain was detected ten times or more. Its antigen is undetermined. TCRdb re-called the reads through MiXCR, storing one row per CDR3 protein. Seen here are approximately 910,000 distinct CDR3 sequences, about a third observed once, and the top ten hold around an eighth. The ends lost 2 bases at V and 5 bases at J; junction bases unmatched: 18. The length of the CDR3 is 19 residues. Germline V gene data show CDR1 as SGHVS and CDR2 as FNYEAQ. This sample was taken from a study of T cell repertoires in cytomegalovirus infection. Study-wide points: Dominating the ex vivo response were TCR beta clonotypes that were CMV-specific and HLA-C-restricted.

The sequencing used cultured CD8+ T cells from PBMCs, collected from culture after CMV antigen stimulation. The chain links TRBV7-6 to TRBJ2-5; the match to TRBD2 covers 9 bases. The clonotype originates from a human donor in good health (CMV status not recorded). Some clones in this sample may be carry-over from other donors' samples. CDR3 in DNA: TGTGCCAGCAGCTTACTTGTCGGGACTAGCAGAAGTCGGTTGGAGACCCAGTACTTC. Residues: CASSLLVGTSRSRLETQYF. Variable domain in full (rest from reference TRBV7-6 and TRBJ2-5): GAGVSQSPRYKVTKRGQDVALRCDPISGHVSLYWYRQALGQGPEFLTYFNYEAQQDKSGLPNDRFSAERPEGSISTLTIQRTEQRDSAMYRCASSLLVGTSRSRLETQYFGPGTRLLVL.